What follows is one T cell receptor beta chain and its context. Its antigen is as yet unknown. The data stem from a study of identifying expanded T cells in peripheral blood. Study-wide results and caveats: Over approximately two and four weeks, about 15 and 19 clones changed, versus around 1.3 between replicates. Clone count variance between roughly 2-week samples rose with total template count.

The protocol was immunoSEQ multiplex PCR, while the TCRdb copy is restricted to in-frame clones and leaves out a portion. The sample holds about 89,000 clones, around 86% seen once. J was trimmed by 5 bases and V by 5 bases; bases with no gene match: 9. The CDR3 totals 15 residues. Germline assignment: CDR1 SGDLS and CDR2 YYNGEE. Collection occurred without any documented infections or immune events in donors. Sequenced sample: blood. V gene TRBV9 combines with J gene TRBJ2-2; 7 bases agree with TRBD2. The clonotype comes from a person aged 18 to 75 in good health. For the CDR3, the DNA is TGTGCCAGCAGTGCCAGTTGGGGAGGGACCGGGGAGCTGTTTTTT. Translating it yields CASSASWGGTGELFF.